This record concerns one T cell receptor beta chain sequence. The CDR3 sequence is 13 residues long. V was cut by 5 bases and J by 5 bases, with 9 bases left in between. CDR1 is SNHLY, CDR2 FYNNEI, per germline. These data originate in a study of blood T cell repertoires in COVID-19. Study-wide background: Samples representing acute and convalescent COVID-19 were sourced from the United States, Italy and Spain. T cells, B-cell-depleted T cells, or PBMCs provided the cDNA or gDNA that served as material.

The repertoire was sequenced with immunoSEQ multiplex PCR; TCRdb's copy has only in-frame clones and lacks some. The table includes some 200,000 clones, roughly 82% detected once. The chain carries TRBV2 and TRBJ2-2; D unresolved. The TCR originated in a woman in her thirties or forties who had recovered from COVID-19. The specimen sequenced was peripheral blood. The CDR3 reads CASSFTVTGELFF. The CDR3 DNA reads as TGTGCCAGCAGTTTTACAGTAACCGGGGAGCTGTTTTTT.